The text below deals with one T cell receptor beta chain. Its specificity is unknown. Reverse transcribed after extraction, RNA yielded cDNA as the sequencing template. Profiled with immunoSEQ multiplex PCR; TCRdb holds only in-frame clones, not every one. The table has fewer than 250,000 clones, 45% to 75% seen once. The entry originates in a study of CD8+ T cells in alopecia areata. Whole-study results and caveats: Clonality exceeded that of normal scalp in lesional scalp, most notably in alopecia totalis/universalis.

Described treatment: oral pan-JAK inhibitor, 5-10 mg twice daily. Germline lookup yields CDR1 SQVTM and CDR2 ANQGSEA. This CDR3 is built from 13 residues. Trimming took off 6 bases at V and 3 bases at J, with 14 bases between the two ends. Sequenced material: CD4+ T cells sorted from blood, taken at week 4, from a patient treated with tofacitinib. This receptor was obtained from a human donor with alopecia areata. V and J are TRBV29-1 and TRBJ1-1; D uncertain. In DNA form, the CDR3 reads TGCAGCGTCGCGTCTCCGACCCACACTGAAGCTTTCTTT. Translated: CSVASPTHTEAFF. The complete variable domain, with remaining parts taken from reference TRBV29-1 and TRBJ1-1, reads SAVISQKPSRDICQRGTSLTIQCQVDSQVTMMFWYRQQPGQSLTLIATANQGSEATYESGFVIDKFPISRPNLTFSTLTVSNMSPEDSSIYLCSVASPTHTEAFFGQGTRLTVV.